This T cell receptor (beta chain) was sequenced during a study of patients and donors after allogeneic stem cell transplantation. By share, this clonotype ranks as medium-sized. MiXCR, run by TCRdb on the RT-PCR reads, gives a single entry per CDR3 protein. The table lists 2,000 to 3,000 distinct CDR3 sequences, 15% to 20% of them singletons. With 0 bases clipped from V and 4 bases from J, the junction kept 0 bases outside the gene matches. This CDR3 is 15 amino acids long. From germline, CDR1 is SGHTA and CDR2 FQGNSA. This receptor was taken from a human donor who was either an allogeneic HSCT recipient or a stem cell or donor lymphocyte infusion donor (not recorded which). It is not recorded whose cells these are; they may come from a transplant donor. The chain has TRBV7-2 and TRBJ2-5, with 12 bases fitting TRBD2. Input material: blood, either unsorted or a sorted T cell fraction (not recorded which). CDR3 bases: TGTGCCAGCAGCTTAGCGGGACTAGCGGGAGAGACCCAGTACTTC. It yields the protein CASSLAGLAGETQYF. Looking up the rest from reference TRBV7-2 and TRBJ2-5 gives the full variable domain: GAGVSQSPSNKVTEKGKDVELRCDPISGHTALYWYRQSLGQGLEFLIYFQGNSAPDKSGLPSDRFSAERTGGSVSTLTIQRTQQEDSAVYLCASSLAGLAGETQYFGPGTRLLVL.